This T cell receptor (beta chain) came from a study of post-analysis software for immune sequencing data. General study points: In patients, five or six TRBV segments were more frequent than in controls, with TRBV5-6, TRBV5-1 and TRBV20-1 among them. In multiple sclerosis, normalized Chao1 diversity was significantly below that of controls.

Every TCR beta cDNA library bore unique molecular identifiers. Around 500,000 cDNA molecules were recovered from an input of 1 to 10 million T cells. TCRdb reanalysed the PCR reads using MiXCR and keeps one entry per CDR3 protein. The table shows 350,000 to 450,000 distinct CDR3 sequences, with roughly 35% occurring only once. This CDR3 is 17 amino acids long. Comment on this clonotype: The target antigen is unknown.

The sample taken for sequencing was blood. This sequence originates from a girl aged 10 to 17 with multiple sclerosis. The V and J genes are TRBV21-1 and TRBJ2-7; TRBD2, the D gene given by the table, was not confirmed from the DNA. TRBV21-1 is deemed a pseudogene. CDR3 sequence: CASSQARDSGFSYEQYF. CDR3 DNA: TGTGCCAGCAGCCAGGCCCGGGATTCTGGCTTCTCCTACGAGCAGTACTTC.